The 17 T cell receptor beta chains in this list originate from one sample, sequenced in a study of T cells in Graves' hyperthyroidism and ophthalmopathy. Amplification yielded TCR beta CDR3 regions, with RNA transcripts as the source. The HTBI primer set served for first-round RT-PCR of the TCR CDR3. Each CDR3 protein is one row after TCRdb ran MiXCR on the multiplex PCR reads. The repertoire holds about 610,000 distinct CDR3 sequences, more than 45% seen once, with about 8.3% in the top ten. The sequenced sample consisted of peripheral blood or thyroid tissue (not recorded which). The origin of the receptors is a woman under 30 with Graves' hyperthyroidism.

The chain links TRBV7-2 to TRBJ1-4; 7 bases align to TRBD1. Germline V gives CDR1 SGHTA, CDR2 FQGNSA. V gave up 5 bases and J gave up 6 bases; unmatched junction bases: 6. The CDR3 extends over 14 amino acids. In DNA, the CDR3 is TGTGCCAGCAGCCCCACCGGGACAGATGAAAAACTGTTTTTT. It yields the protein CASSPTGTDEKLFF. The full variable domain, with the rest looked up from reference TRBV7-2 and TRBJ1-4, is GAGVSQSPSNKVTEKGKDVELRCDPISGHTALYWYRQSLGQGLEFLIYFQGNSAPDKSGLPSDRFSAERTGGSVSTLTIQRTQQEDSAVYLCASSPTGTDEKLFFGSGTQLSVL.

At least ten counts were recorded for this clonotype. J is TRBJ2-2 and V is TRBV29-1, with D unresolved. The CDR3 is made up of 12 amino acids. Germline V CDR1 and CDR2: SQVTM, ANQGSEA. V lost 7 bases to trimming and J lost 1 base, with 7 bases between them. DNA of the CDR3: TGCAGCGGTAGACTGAACACCGGGGAGCTGTTTTTT. Translated: CSGRLNTGELFF.

This clonotype was seen only a few times. The chain has TRBV25-1 and TRBJ1-1; D may be TRBD1 (6 bases). V was shortened by 4 bases and J by 3 bases, with 18 bases between the two germline ends. There are 16 residues in the CDR3. CDR1 and CDR2 from the germline V gene are MGHDK and SYGVNS. The CDR3 DNA reads TGTGCCAGCAGTGGATGGACAGCCGTTGAGGACACTGAAGCTTTCTTT. Its protein product is CASSGWTAVEDTEAFF.

This clonotype was seen repeatedly, ten times or more. This chain uses TRBV20-1 with TRBJ1-1; TRBD1 might be the D (5 bases). V gave up 0 bases and J gave up 4 bases, with 12 bases separating them. Germline V gene lookup returns CDR1 DFQATT and CDR2 SNEGSKA (reference sequence). This CDR3 has 14 residues. In nucleotides, the CDR3 is TGCAGTGCTAGAGAGGGGGGAGGGAGCACTGAAGCTTTCTTT. Amino acids: CSAREGGGSTEAFF.

This clonotype was seen at least ten times. The chain uses TRBV4-2 and TRBJ1-5, with TRBD1 matching 9 bases. Germline lookup yields CDR1 LGHNA and CDR2 YNFKEQ. V lost 1 base to trimming and J lost 4 bases; unmatched junction nucleotides: 5. The CDR3 spans 16 residues. CDR3: CASSQGDREGNQPQHF. In DNA form, the CDR3 reads TGTGCCAGCAGCCAAGGGGACAGGGAGGGAAATCAGCCCCAGCATTTT.

This chain's CDR3 is CASSQGTGGPSSYNSPLHF. The CDR3 nucleotides are TGTGCCAGCAGCCAAGGGACAGGGGGTCCTAGCTCCTATAATTCACCCCTCCACTTT. The chain joins TRBV3-1 to TRBJ1-6; 10 bases fit TRBD1. CDR1 LGHDT and CDR2 YNNKEL come from the germline V gene (reference sequence). J lost 0 bases, V lost 1 base, and 6 bases had no gene match. This CDR3 is 19 amino acids long.

This clonotype was found many times. The CDR3 DNA sequence: TGTGCCAGCAGGCGGGGGGGAGGCTACGAGCAGTACTTC. Protein sequence: CASRRGGGYEQYF. This rearrangement joins TRBV6-5 to TRBJ2-7, with 9 bases aligning to TRBD2. The CDR3 covers 13 residues. The ends lost 6 bases at V and 3 bases at J; junction bases unmatched: 3. CDR1 and CDR2 from the germline V gene are MNHEY and SVGAGI.

The J gene is TRBJ2-3, the V gene TRBV24-1, with a possible D match to TRBD2 (5 bases). The CDR3 covers 15 residues. V lost 1 base to trimming and J lost 3 bases, with 10 bases between them. The germline V gene has CDR1 KGHDR and CDR2 SFDVKD. The CDR3 reads CATSDLREGTDTQYF. The CDR3 DNA reads TGTGCCACCAGTGATTTACGGGAAGGGACAGATACGCAGTATTTT.

Of note for this clonotype: A much more abundant neighbour one base away suggests this may be a read error. V usage is TRBV4-3 and J usage is TRBJ1-1; 7 bases match TRBD1. Germline values: CDR1 LGHNA, CDR2 YSLEER. This CDR3 is 17 amino acids long. The CDR3 sequence is CAGSQGRQGRLNTEAFF. CDR3 DNA: TGCGCCGGCAGCCAAGGCCGACAGGGAAGATTGAACACTGAAGCTTTCTTT.

The table lists this clonotype with many counts. V usage is TRBV5-1 and J usage is TRBJ2-7, with 7 bases that match TRBD1. Germline CDR1 SGHRS, CDR2 YFSETQ. The CDR3 length is 15 residues. Unmatched junction bases numbered 15, after V lost 7 bases and J lost 5 bases. The DNA for the CDR3 is TGCGCCAGCTTACTGCCGGGACAGCGTATCCACGAGCAGTACTTC. It encodes CASLLPGQRIHEQYF.

This clonotype was seen ten or more times. The chain combines TRBV4-2 with TRBJ1-4; D not certain. The CDR3 length is 14 residues. CDR1 and CDR2 from the germline V gene are LGHNA and YNFKEQ. Deletions cut 0 bases from V and 4 bases from J, with 6 bases between. CDR3 nucleotide sequence: TGTGCCAGCAGCCAAGACAGGATTAATGAAAAACTGTTTTTT. Translation gives CASSQDRINEKLFF.

The V and J genes are TRBV7-2 and TRBJ2-2; D gene ambiguous. CDR1 is SGHTA and CDR2 is FQGNSA in the germline V gene. This CDR3 is 11 amino acids long. Deletions cut 4 bases from V and 9 bases from J, with 6 bases between. CDR3 DNA sequence: TGTGCCAGCAGCTCGAAGCGGGAGCTGTTTTTT. Translating it yields CASSSKRELFF.

This clonotype was observed many times. The V gene is TRBV9, the J gene TRBJ1-2, with D hard to call. Germline V gives CDR1 SGDLS, CDR2 YYNGEE. The ends were cut back, 3 bases at V and 3 bases at J, with 12 bases in the middle. The CDR3 length is 14 residues. CDR3 amino acids: CASSGGSFYYGYTF. DNA for the CDR3: TGTGCCAGCAGCGGCGGGAGTTTTTACTATGGCTACACCTTC.

There are many counts of this clonotype. The chain's CDR3 is CASMITRRITGELFF. CDR3 DNA sequence: TGTGCCAGCATGATTACTCGACGGATCACCGGGGAGCTGTTTTTT. The genes are TRBV5-7 and TRBJ2-2, with D unresolved. TRBV5-7 is flagged as an ORF with uncertain function. This CDR3 has 15 amino acids. Trimming removed 6 bases at V and 4 bases at J, with 16 bases between.

The chain is built from TRBV15 and TRBJ1-5; D possibly corresponds to TRBD1 (6 bases). The V end was cut by 3 bases, the J end by 0 bases, with 12 bases between. Germline lookup yields CDR1 LNHNV and CDR2 YYDKDF (reference sequence). The CDR3 runs to 16 residues. Written as DNA, the CDR3 is TGTGCCACCAGCAGCCCATCAGGGGATAGCAATCAGCCCCAGCATTTT. Residues: CATSSPSGDSNQPQHF.

This clonotype was seen repeatedly, ten times or more. This chain joins TRBV29-1 and TRBJ2-7, with 11 bases identical to TRBD1. The CDR3 runs 13 residues. Per germline, CDR1 SQVTM and CDR2 ANQGSEA. J gave up 3 bases and V 6 bases, and 4 bases lay outside the gene matches. CDR3: CSVPGQGVYEQYF. CDR3 in DNA: TGCAGCGTGCCGGGACAGGGGGTCTACGAGCAGTACTTC.

The chain has TRBV12-3 or TRBV12-4 and TRBJ1-4; D call uncertain. This CDR3 has 16 residues. V was cut by 6 bases and J by 3 bases, with 17 bases left in between. The CDR3 protein is CASSPSSSGPNEKLFF. In DNA, the CDR3 is TGTGCCAGCAGCCCCTCTTCTAGCGGGCCTAATGAAAAACTGTTTTTT.